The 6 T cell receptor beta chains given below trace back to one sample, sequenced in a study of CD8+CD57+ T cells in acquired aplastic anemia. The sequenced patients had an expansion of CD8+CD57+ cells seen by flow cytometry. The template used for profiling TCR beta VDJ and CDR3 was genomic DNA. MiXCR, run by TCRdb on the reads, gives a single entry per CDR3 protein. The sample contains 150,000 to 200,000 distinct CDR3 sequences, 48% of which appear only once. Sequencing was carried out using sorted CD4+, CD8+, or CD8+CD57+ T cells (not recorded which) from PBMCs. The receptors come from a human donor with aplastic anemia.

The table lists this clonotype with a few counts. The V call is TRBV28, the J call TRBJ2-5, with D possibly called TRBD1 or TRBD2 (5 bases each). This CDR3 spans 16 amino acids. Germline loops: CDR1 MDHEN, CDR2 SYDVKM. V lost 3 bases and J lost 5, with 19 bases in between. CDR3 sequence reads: CASSLARGRALETQYF. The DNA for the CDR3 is TGTGCCAGCAGTTTGGCGAGGGGCAGGGCCCTCGAGACCCAGTACTTC.

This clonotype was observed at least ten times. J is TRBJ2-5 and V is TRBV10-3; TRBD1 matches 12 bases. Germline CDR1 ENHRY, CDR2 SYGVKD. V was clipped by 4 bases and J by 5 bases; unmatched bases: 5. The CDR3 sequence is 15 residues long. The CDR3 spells CAISGGTGGFETQYF. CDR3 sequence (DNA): TGTGCCATCAGTGGAGGGACAGGGGGCTTCGAGACCCAGTACTTC.

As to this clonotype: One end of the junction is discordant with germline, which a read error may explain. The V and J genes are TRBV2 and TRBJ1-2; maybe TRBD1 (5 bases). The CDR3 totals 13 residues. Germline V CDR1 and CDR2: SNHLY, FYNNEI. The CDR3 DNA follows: TGCGCCAGCAGTGAATTTCTCAGGGATGGCTACACCTTC. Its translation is CASSEFLRDGYTF.

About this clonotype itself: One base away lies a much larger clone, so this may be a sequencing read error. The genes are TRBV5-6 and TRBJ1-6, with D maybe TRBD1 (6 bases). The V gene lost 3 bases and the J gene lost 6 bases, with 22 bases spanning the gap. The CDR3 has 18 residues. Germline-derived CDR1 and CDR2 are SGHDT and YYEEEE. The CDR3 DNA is TGTGCCAGCAGCTCCAGGGGCACCCCTGAAGGGTTTAATTCACCCCTCCACTTT. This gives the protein CASSSRGTPEGFNSPLHF.

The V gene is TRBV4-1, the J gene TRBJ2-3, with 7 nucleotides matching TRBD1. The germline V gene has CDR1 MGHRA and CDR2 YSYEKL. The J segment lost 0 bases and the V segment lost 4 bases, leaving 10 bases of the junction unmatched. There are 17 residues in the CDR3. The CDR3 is CASSLRSGGTSTDTQYF. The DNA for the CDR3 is TGCGCCAGCAGCCTAAGGTCAGGGGGAACTAGCACAGATACGCAGTATTTT.

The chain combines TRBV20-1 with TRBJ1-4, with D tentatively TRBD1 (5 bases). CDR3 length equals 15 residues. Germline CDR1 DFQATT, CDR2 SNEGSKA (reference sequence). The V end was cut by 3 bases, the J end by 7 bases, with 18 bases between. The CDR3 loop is CSASLQRGRAEKLFF. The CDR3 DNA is TGCAGTGCTAGCCTTCAGCGGGGGAGGGCTGAAAAACTGTTTTTT.